The clone carrying this T cell receptor beta chain was seen at least ten times. Graves' hyperthyroidism qualified as stable when ophthalmopathy did not progress within 18 months. Diagnosis of hyperthyroidism was new in patients aged 18 to 65, and its duration was under 2 months. Amplified TCR beta CDR3 regions came from RNA transcripts. Using the HTBI primer set, a first-round RT-PCR was run on the TCR CDR3. One entry per CDR3 protein, called by TCRdb with MiXCR from the multiplex PCR reads. The sample lists hundreds of thousands of distinct CDR3 sequences; about 15% were seen once. The source of the sample is a study of T cells in Graves' hyperthyroidism and ophthalmopathy. CDR3 length: 16 amino acids. The V gene's germline CDR1 is SEHNR and CDR2 FQNEAQ (reference sequence). V trimming: 1 base; J trimming: 3 bases; junction bases outside the gene matches: 7.

The receptor comes from a woman younger than 30 with Graves' hyperthyroidism. The sample taken for sequencing was blood. The V and J genes are TRBV7-9 and TRBJ2-7; TRBD1 matches 9 bases. The CDR3 here is CASSLDPRQGGYEQYF. CDR3 bases: TGTGCCAGCAGCTTAGATCCCAGACAGGGGGGCTACGAGCAGTACTTC.